This TCR beta chain was captured in a study of cytomegalovirus exposure and HLA in healthy donors. V gave up 2 bases and J gave up 3 bases, with 16 bases separating them. The CDR3 covers 16 residues. Germline V CDR1 and CDR2: MGHRA, YSYEKL. The PCR ran on 60 Vbeta and 13 Jbeta primers. In the study's own analysis: An analysis that came later counted 77 million or so unique TCR beta chains, about 10 million shared. Repertoires were generated with immunoSEQ multiplex PCR, while TCRdb's copy carries only in-frame clones and drops some. The V and J calls and clone size are taken from that table; D and trimming were inferred from the DNA. The sample shows 200,000 or so clones, 76% of them seen only once.

Sequencing used PBMCs. The V gene is TRBV4-1, the J gene TRBJ1-1; D call uncertain. This sequence was found in a man younger than 30 in good health and CMV-seronegative. CDR3 nucleotide sequence: TGCGCCAGCAGCCAACGATCGAGGGTGAGGGACACTGAAGCTTTCTTT. It encodes CASSQRSRVRDTEAFF.